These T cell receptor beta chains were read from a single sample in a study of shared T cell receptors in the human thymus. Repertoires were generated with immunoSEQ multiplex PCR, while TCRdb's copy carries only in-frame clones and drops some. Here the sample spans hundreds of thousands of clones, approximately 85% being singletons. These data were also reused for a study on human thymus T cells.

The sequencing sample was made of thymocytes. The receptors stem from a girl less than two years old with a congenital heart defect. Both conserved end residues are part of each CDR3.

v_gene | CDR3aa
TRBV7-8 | CASSLSLGELFF
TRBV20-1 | CSARRKREAFF
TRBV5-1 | CASSSGPGLAGGNEQFF
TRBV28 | CASSLIPGQDHPTNYGYTF
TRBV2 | CASRGTGQGEEETQYF
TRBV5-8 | CASSLLGRGLRGSGNTIYF
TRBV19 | CASSIGGLKNTEAFF
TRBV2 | CASTQTGGATNEKLFF
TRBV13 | CASSLGREGLNTEAFF
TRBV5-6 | CASSFGTDYGYTF
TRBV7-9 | CASSLFRTRADTQYF
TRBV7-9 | CASSHDRGRAYEQYF
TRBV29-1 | CSVGTRGNEKLFF
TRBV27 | CASSPQGNDRISYEQYF
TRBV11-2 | CASSLVSRVDIQYF
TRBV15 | CATSRGDYTDTQYF
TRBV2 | CASRSGGGFYGYTF
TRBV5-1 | CASGLGTMRTGLTGELFF
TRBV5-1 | CARRPGAAYYGYTF
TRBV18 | CASSPPGAGAGELFF
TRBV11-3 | CASSREPGTAYEQYF
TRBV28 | CASSSDTLPRANSPLHF
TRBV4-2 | CASSLLAGRTFNTDTQYF
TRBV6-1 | CASTTDLRGNEKLFF
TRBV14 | CASSLEGPQETQYF
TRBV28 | CASSLVTGTHGSPLHF
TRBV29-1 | CSVHLGQGAFEAFF
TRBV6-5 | CASSYSGGIQPQHF
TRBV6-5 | CASSNRQGAYEQYF
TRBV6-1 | CASSEWGGGCIQYF
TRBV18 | CASSPPSSLPNSTYEQYF
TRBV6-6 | CASRNGPGKNEKLFF
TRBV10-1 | CASSESGRDTRRCPPQHF
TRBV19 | CASSKGGQYYEQYF
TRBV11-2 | CASSLRGTAYEQYF
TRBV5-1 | CASSRAPPLGANVLTF
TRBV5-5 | CASSWELGGTNYGYTF
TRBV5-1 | CASSTRTSGGYNEQFF
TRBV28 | CASSPRQGYGYTF
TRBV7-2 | CASSPRQGVSNQPQHF
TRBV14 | CASSHPRTSGTGELFF
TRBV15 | CATSRPQGLNTEAFF
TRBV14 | CASSQRRAQDSKPPPREAQYF
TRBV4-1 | CASSQSYYSNQPQHF
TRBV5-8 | CASSIPHTPPETAANTEAFF